The TCR beta chain described here comes from a study of T-cell memory formation after mild COVID-19. Study outcomes and limitations: Cross-reactive memory appears to have joined, as suggested by some responding clones showing up in pre-infection memory. CD4+ bias marked clones expanding day 15 to 37, unlike balanced contracting clones. SARS-CoV-2 specificity of second-wave clones peaking day 37 was unconfirmed.

5'RACE with constant-segment primers built TCRalpha and TCRbeta cDNA libraries with UMIs. Each CDR3 protein gets one entry after TCRdb re-called the 5' RACE reads with MiXCR. The sample consists of roughly 99,000 distinct CDR3 sequences, 14% of them appearing once. Turning to this clonotype: The antigen is undetermined.

The sequence came from a man aged 18 to 30 who had mild COVID-19 (a few samples of this study predate the infection). Cell type and time point are not known. What was sequenced was PBMCs or a T cell subset sorted from them (not recorded which).

The CDR3 DNA reads as TGTGCCAGCAGCTTACTAGGGGAAGAGGAGGGAGAGACCCAGTACTTC. It translates to CASSLLGEEEGETQYF. This chain links TRBV7-8 with TRBJ2-5, with TRBD2 as a possible D gene (6 bases). From germline, CDR1 is SGHVS and CDR2 FQNEAQ. The CDR3 sequence is 16 residues long. The V end was cut by 2 bases, the J end by 4 bases, with 17 bases between.